Listed here are 24 T cell receptor beta chains from one sample, sequenced in a study of blood T cell repertoires in COVID-19. Clones were read by immunoSEQ multiplex PCR, and TCRdb kept only the in-frame ones, dropping some. Of roughly 250,000 clones listed, approximately 86% are singletons. Input material: PBMCs or T cells enriched from blood (not recorded which). These receptors originate from a woman aged 25 to 39 with acute COVID-19.

The chain is built from TRBV6-5 and TRBJ2-4; 8 bases align to TRBD2. In germline, CDR1 is MNHEY, CDR2 SVGAGI. The V segment lost 2 bases and the J segment 8 bases; nucleotides outside the gene matches: 5. This CDR3 comprises 14 residues. The CDR3: CASSYGSGGDIQYF. As DNA, the CDR3 is TGTGCCAGCAGTTACGGGTCGGGAGGGGACATTCAGTACTTC.

The CDR3 region is CASSSTGALFNQPQHF. DNA for the CDR3: TGTGCCAGCAGCTCCACAGGGGCCTTATTCAATCAGCCCCAGCATTTT. The rearrangement joins TRBV7-2 to TRBJ1-5, with TRBD1 matching 7 bases. The trim removed 4 bases at V and 3 bases at J, leaving 9 bases unmatched. The V gene's germline CDR1 is SGHTA and CDR2 FQGNSA. CDR3 length: 16 amino acids.

The chain recombines TRBV7-2 with TRBJ1-5; TRBD1 matches 8 bases. Looked up from germline, CDR1 is SGHTA and CDR2 is FQGNSA. The CDR3 contains 14 residues. J was trimmed by 5 bases and V by 4 bases; bases with no gene match: 4. CDR3 bases: TGTGCCAGCAGCTACGGACAGGGCGATCAGCCCCAGCATTTT. Its translation: CASSYGQGDQPQHF.

V gene TRBV6-2 or TRBV6-3 combines with J gene TRBJ1-5, with D unclear. CDR1 is MNHEY, CDR2 SVGEGT, per germline. Trimming took off 6 bases at V and 5 bases at J, with 14 bases between the two ends. The length of the CDR3 is 14 residues. The CDR3 DNA sequence: TGTGCCAGCAGCTCCAGGTCCCCTCATCAGCCCCAGCATTTT. Protein product: CASSSRSPHQPQHF.

The chain couples TRBV7-9 to TRBJ1-3, with a weak D call TRBD1 (6 bases). The V gene's germline CDR1 is SEHNR and CDR2 FQNEAQ (reference sequence). V lost 5 bases and J 1 base, leaving 9 bases between the germline ends. CDR3 length equals 14 residues. CDR3 sequence: CASSVTGSGNTIYF. CDR3 bases: TGTGCCAGCAGCGTTACAGGGTCTGGAAACACCATATATTTT. Filled out from reference TRBV7-9 and TRBJ1-3, the complete variable domain reads DTGVSQNPRHKITKRGQNVTFRCDPISEHNRLYWYRQTLGQGPEFLTYFQNEAQLEKSRLLSDRFSAERPKGSFSTLEIQRTEQGDSAMYLCASSVTGSGNTIYFGEGSWLTVV.

The chain links TRBV20-1 to TRBJ2-1, with D perhaps TRBD2 (5 bases). CDR1 is DFQATT, CDR2 SNEGSKA, per germline (reference sequence). The germline V and J ends were trimmed by 3 bases and 3 bases, with 12 bases remaining between them. This CDR3 spans 14 amino acids. In DNA form, the CDR3 reads TGCAGTGCTAGTCCCTTGAGGGACTACAATGAGCAGTTCTTC. This sequence encodes CSASPLRDYNEQFF.

The gene calls are TRBV6-2 or TRBV6-3 and TRBJ2-7; 8 bases fit TRBD2. Germline values: CDR1 MNHEY, CDR2 SVGEGT. The CDR3 totals 16 residues. The trim removed 0 bases at V and 4 bases at J, leaving 8 bases unmatched. CDR3 coding DNA: TGTGCCAGCAGTTACTCTCGGAGCGGGGGTATTTACGAGCAGTACTTC. Translation: CASSYSRSGGIYEQYF.

J is TRBJ2-5 and V is TRBV30; 8 nucleotides match TRBD1. The CDR3 spans 13 residues. Germline V lookup: CDR1 GTSNPN, CDR2 SVGIG (reference sequence). V dropped 2 bases and J dropped 4; count of bases not matched to a gene: 3. The CDR3 protein is CAWSYQGAETQYF. CDR3 in DNA: TGTGCCTGGAGTTACCAGGGGGCAGAGACCCAGTACTTC. The whole variable domain, remainder taken from reference TRBV30 and TRBJ2-5, is SQTIHQWPATLVQPVGSPLSLECTVEGTSNPNLYWYRQAAGRGLQLLFYSVGIGQISSEVPQNLSASRPQDRQFILSSKKLLLSDSGFYLCAWSYQGAETQYFGPGTRLLVL.

The rearrangement joins TRBV5-1 to TRBJ2-7; 11 nucleotides match TRBD1. This CDR3 has 14 amino acids. V was pared by 8 bases and J by 3 bases, with 7 bases of the junction left unmatched. The germline V gene has CDR1 SGHRS and CDR2 YFSETQ. In DNA form, the CDR3 reads TGCGCCAGTAGGGGACAGGGGGTAGGCTACGAGCAGTACTTC. The encoded protein is CASRGQGVGYEQYF.

CDR3: CASSATSGGDSYNEQFF. CDR3 DNA: TGTGCCAGTAGTGCTACGAGCGGGGGGGATTCCTACAATGAGCAGTTCTTC. The chain links TRBV19 to TRBJ2-1; 10 bases are shared with TRBD2. This CDR3 comprises 17 residues. V trimming: 5 bases; J trimming: 1 base; junction bases outside the gene matches: 8. Germline CDR1 reads LNHDA; CDR2 reads SQIVND (reference sequence). Full variable domain (outside the CDR3, taken from reference TRBV19 and TRBJ2-1): DGGITQSPKYLFRKEGQNVTLSCEQNLNHDAMYWYRQDPGQGLRLIYYSQIVNDFQKGDIAEGYSVSREKKESFPLTVTSAQKNPTAFYLCASSATSGGDSYNEQFFGPGTRLTVL.

This rearrangement joins TRBV2 to TRBJ1-2; 8 nucleotides match TRBD1. This CDR3 spans 11 amino acids. Germline V gives CDR1 SNHLY, CDR2 FYNNEI. V dropped 6 bases and J dropped 7; count of bases not matched to a gene: 1. This CDR3 is CASRTGVGYTF. For the CDR3, the DNA is TGTGCCAGCAGGACAGGGGTTGGCTACACCTTC.

The rearrangement uses TRBV5-5 and TRBJ2-1, with D possibly being TRBD1 (5 bases). This CDR3 is 15 amino acids long. Trimming cost V 4 bases and J 0 bases, with 11 bases left between them. In germline, CDR1 is SGHKS, CDR2 YYEKEE (reference sequence). DNA for the CDR3: TGTGCCAGCAGCCGTGACAGTAGCTCCTACAATGAGCAGTTCTTC. Its translation: CASSRDSSSYNEQFF.

The genes are TRBV10-3 and TRBJ1-5, with D hard to call. The V gene's germline CDR1 is ENHRY and CDR2 SYGVKD. The V and J ends lost 0 bases and 1 base respectively, with 13 bases between them. The CDR3 length is 17 residues. The DNA of the CDR3 is TGTGCCATCAGTGAGTCGAGGGTTGGAGGGAGCAATCAGCCCCAGCATTTT. Translating gives CAISESRVGGSNQPQHF.

This rearrangement joins TRBV18 to TRBJ2-7; D remains unclear. The CDR3 spans 13 residues. Trimming cost V 0 bases and J 7 bases, with 10 bases left between them. Germline assignment: CDR1 KGHSH and CDR2 LQKENI. In DNA form, the CDR3 reads TGTGCCAGCTCACCACCGACCCCAGGAGAGCAGTACTTC. Translating it yields CASSPPTPGEQYF.

The rearrangement joins TRBV3-1 (or the pseudogene TRBV3-2) to TRBJ1-6; 8 bases map to TRBD1. The germline CDR1 and CDR2 sequences are LGHDT and YNNKEL (reference sequence). The V and J ends lost 3 bases and 7 bases, in that order; junction bases with no gene match: 2. CDR3 size: 14 residues. CDR3 in amino acids: CASSQGQDNSPLHF. For the CDR3, the DNA is TGTGCCAGCAGCCAGGGACAGGACAATTCACCCCTCCACTTT.

The chain employs TRBV4-1 and TRBJ1-4; D is unclear. Germline assignment: CDR1 MGHRA and CDR2 YSYEKL. This CDR3 comprises 14 residues. V dropped 1 base and J dropped 7 bases, with 10 bases sitting between them. The CDR3 sequence is CASSQAGVGEKLFF. CDR3 sequence (DNA): TGCGCCAGCAGCCAAGCCGGGGTTGGTGAAAAACTGTTTTTT.

The genes are TRBV5-8 and TRBJ2-2; maybe TRBD1 (5 bases). In germline, CDR1 is SGHTS, CDR2 YDEGEE. Trimming removed 0 bases at V and 5 bases at J, with 8 bases between. CDR3 length: 14 amino acids. The CDR3 is CASSLEAGTGELFF. The DNA of the CDR3 is TGTGCCAGCAGCTTGGAGGCAGGGACCGGGGAGCTGTTTTTT.

A few counts support this clone. The J gene is TRBJ1-3, the V gene TRBV2; D remains ambiguous. Trimming left V 8 bases short and J 2 bases short, with 13 bases between. This CDR3 is 14 amino acids long. Germline CDR1 reads SNHLY; CDR2 reads FYNNEI. CDR3 region: CASAGGSAGNTIYF. The CDR3 region has the DNA TGTGCCAGCGCAGGTGGGTCCGCTGGAAACACCATATATTTT. The variable domain in full, with the rest retrieved from reference TRBV2 and TRBJ1-3, is EPEVTQTPSHQVTQMGQEVILRCVPISNHLYFYWYRQILGQKVEFLVSFYNNEISEKSEIFDDQFSVERPDGSNFTLKIRSTKLEDSAMYFCASAGGSAGNTIYFGEGSWLTVV.

This clone was found many times. The rearrangement joins TRBV5-5 to TRBJ1-1; D perhaps matches TRBD1 (5 bases). Germline assignment: CDR1 SGHKS and CDR2 YYEKEE (reference sequence). The V end was cut by 3 bases, the J end by 1 base, with 13 bases between. CDR3 length: 15 residues. The DNA of the CDR3 is TGTGCCAGCAGCTCCTGGGGCGGTCCGAACACTGAAGCTTTCTTT. Amino acids: CASSSWGGPNTEAFF.

The chain has TRBV2 and TRBJ1-1; no reliable D call. Trimming left V 2 bases short and J 3 bases short, with 10 bases between. CDR1 and CDR2 from the germline V gene are SNHLY and FYNNEI. The length of the CDR3 is 14 residues. CDR3 in DNA: TGTGCCAGCAGTGAAACTTCGGAGTACACTGAAGCTTTCTTT. Its translation is CASSETSEYTEAFF.

This clone was found a few times. The same CDR3 also results from other DNA sequences found in this sample. The chain combines TRBV7-9 with TRBJ1-1, with D unresolved. The V gene's germline CDR1 is SEHNR and CDR2 FQNEAQ (reference sequence). CDR3 length: 14 amino acids. Deletions cut 5 bases from V and 1 base from J, with 11 bases between. The CDR3, as DNA: TGTGCCAGCAGCGCTACAGTAGGGAACACTGAAGCTTTCTTT. It codes for CASSATVGNTEAFF.

A note on this clone: This sample includes further DNA sequences coding for the same CDR3. The chain uses TRBV11-2 and TRBJ1-1; 8 nucleotides match TRBD1. Germline CDR1 SGHAT, CDR2 FQNNGV. The trim removed 1 base at V and 4 bases at J, leaving 2 bases unmatched. This CDR3 is 14 amino acids long. CDR3 DNA sequence: TGTGCCAGCAGCTTAGTTGGACAGGGCACTGAAGCTTTCTTT. It specifies CASSLVGQGTEAFF.

This chain connects TRBV7-9 to TRBJ1-2; D unclear. Trimming removed 2 bases at V and 4 bases at J, with 11 bases between. CDR3 length: 14 amino acids. Germline-derived CDR1 and CDR2 are SEHNR and FQNEAQ (reference sequence). CDR3 region: CASSLNPGFYGYTF. The CDR3 DNA follows: TGTGCCAGCAGCTTAAACCCAGGCTTCTATGGCTACACCTTC.

Of note for this clone: Other nucleotide sequences in the sample specify the same CDR3. The J gene is TRBJ1-1, the V gene TRBV18; D ambiguous. V lost 1 base to trimming and J lost 1 base, with 7 bases between them. The CDR3 is 14 residues long. The germline V gene encodes CDR1 KGHSH and CDR2 LQKENI. The CDR3 sequence: CASSPQGGNTEAFF. CDR3 coding DNA: TGTGCCAGCTCACCACAGGGAGGGAACACTGAAGCTTTCTTT.